The next 10 T cell receptor beta chains were all read from a single sample in a study of shared clonotypes between healthy human individuals. The assay was immunoSEQ multiplex PCR, and TCRdb's table has in-frame clones only and misses some. The sample lists 900,000 to 1,200,000 clones, 75% to 85% occurring once. Sequencing was done on a sample of memory CD4+ T cells from PBMCs. Subset: CD45RA-negative fraction. These receptors were collected from a man younger than 30 in good health. Some clones in this sample may be carry-over from other donors' samples.

Only a few counts were recorded for this clone. V is TRBV27 and J is TRBJ2-7; 9 positions match TRBD2. Looked up from germline, CDR1 is MNHEY and CDR2 is SMNVEV (reference sequence). V shed 4 bases, J shed 6 bases, and the junction held 7 bases outside the gene matches. The CDR3 is 14 amino acids. Here the CDR3 reads CASSSSGNPAEQYF. In DNA, the CDR3 is TGTGCCAGCAGTTCTAGCGGGAACCCCGCCGAGCAGTACTTC.

V usage is TRBV28 and J usage is TRBJ2-2; 8 bases align to TRBD1. V was clipped by 5 bases and J by 4 bases; unmatched bases: 6. Per the germline V gene, CDR1 is MDHEN and CDR2 is SYDVKM. This CDR3 is built from 15 residues. CDR3 in DNA: TGTGCCAGCAGTACCCGGACAGGGCTCACCGGGGAGCTGTTTTTT. The encoded protein is CASSTRTGLTGELFF. The full variable domain, its missing parts supplied by reference TRBV28 and TRBJ2-2, is DVKVTQSSRYLVKRTGEKVFLECVQDMDHENMFWYRQDPGLGLRLIYFSYDVKMKEKGDIPEGYSVSREKKERFSLILESASTNQTSMYLCASSTRTGLTGELFFGEGSRLTVL.

V and J are TRBV6-1 and TRBJ1-5; the D is unclear. V was trimmed by 1 base and J by 0 bases, leaving 7 bases between them. Germline CDR1 reads MNHNS; CDR2 reads SASEGT. This CDR3 is 15 amino acids long. This CDR3 reads CASSEGVYSNQPQHF. CDR3 DNA sequence: TGTGCCAGCAGTGAAGGCGTATATAGCAATCAGCCCCAGCATTTT.

The J gene is TRBJ2-1, the V gene TRBV25-1, with TRBD2 as a possible D gene (6 bases). The CDR3 spans 15 residues. The germline gives CDR1 MGHDK, CDR2 SYGVNS. Trimming removed 7 bases at V and 5 bases at J, with 18 bases between. The CDR3 DNA follows: TGTGCCAGCACTCTTAGCGGAGTGAAGGACAATGAGCAGTTCTTC. The encoded protein is CASTLSGVKDNEQFF.

The CDR3 DNA reads TGTGCCAGCGGACAGGGGGCCGAAAACACTGAAGCTTTCTTT. Its translation is CASGQGAENTEAFF. The V call is TRBV2, the J call TRBJ1-1; TRBD1 aligns across 11 bases. V trimming: 8 bases; J trimming: 2 bases; junction bases outside the gene matches: 4. Germline V gene sequence: CDR1 SNHLY, CDR2 FYNNEI. This CDR3 contains 14 residues.

This chain uses TRBV29-1 with TRBJ2-5; D is unresolved. The J call may be in error: the DNA end matches TRBJ2-7 better. The CDR3 has 12 amino acids. Germline lookup yields CDR1 SQVTM and CDR2 ANQGSEA. The CDR3 DNA sequence: TGCAGCGTTGCTGACGGAGCCTACGAGCAGTACTTC. Encoded protein: CSVADGAYEQYF.

The chain uses TRBV28 and TRBJ2-7; 9 bases are shared with TRBD2. Germline CDR1 and CDR2: MDHEN and SYDVKM. V lost 6 bases, J lost 2 bases, and 5 bases stayed unmatched. CDR3 length equals 14 residues. The CDR3 DNA follows: TGTGCCAGCAGCAGCGGGGGGATACCCTACGAGCAGTACTTC. Its protein is CASSSGGIPYEQYF.

The chain is built from TRBV30 and TRBJ1-4, with D perhaps TRBD1 (6 bases). V dropped 2 bases and J dropped 8 bases, with 18 bases sitting between them. Germline V gene lookup returns CDR1 GTSNPN and CDR2 SVGIG (reference sequence). CDR3 length equals 15 residues. The CDR3 loop is CAWSSGTTLTEKLFF. The DNA for the CDR3 is TGTGCCTGGAGTTCGGGGACAACACTAACCGAAAAACTGTTTTTT.

The chain combines TRBV5-4 with TRBJ2-1; TRBD1 matches at 8 bases. CDR3 length: 15 residues. Germline CDR1 and CDR2: SGHNT and YYREEE (reference sequence). Trimming took 4 bases from V and 5 from J; bases not matched to a gene: 8. CDR3 nucleotides: TGTGCCAGCAGCACCCAGGGGGCCATCGACAATGAGCAGTTCTTC. Its protein product is CASSTQGAIDNEQFF. The complete variable domain, with remaining parts taken from reference TRBV5-4 and TRBJ2-1, reads ETGVTQSPTHLIKTRGQQVTLRCSSQSGHNTVSWYQQALGQGPQFIFQYYREEENGRGNFPPRFSGLQFPNYSSELNVNALELDDSALYLCASSTQGAIDNEQFFGPGTRLTVL.

As to this clone: Other DNA sequences of this sample code for an identical CDR3. The V and J genes are TRBV9 and TRBJ2-1, with 14 bases lining up with TRBD2. V was clipped by 2 bases and J by 0 bases; unmatched bases: 1. Germline V gene lookup returns CDR1 SGDLS and CDR2 YYNGEE. The CDR3 is made up of 17 amino acids. In DNA form, the CDR3 reads TGTGCCAGCAGCGTTGGGACTAGCGGGAGCTCCTACAATGAGCAGTTCTTC. It specifies CASSVGTSGSSYNEQFF.